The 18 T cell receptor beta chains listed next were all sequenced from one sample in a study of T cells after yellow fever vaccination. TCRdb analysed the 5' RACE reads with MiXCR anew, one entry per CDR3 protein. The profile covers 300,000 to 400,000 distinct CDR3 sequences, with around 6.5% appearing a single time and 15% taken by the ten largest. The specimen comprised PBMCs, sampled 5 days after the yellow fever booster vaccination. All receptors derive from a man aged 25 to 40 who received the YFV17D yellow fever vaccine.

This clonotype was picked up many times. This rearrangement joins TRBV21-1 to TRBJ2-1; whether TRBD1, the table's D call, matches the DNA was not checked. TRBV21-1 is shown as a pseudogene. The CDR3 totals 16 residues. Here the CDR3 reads CASSKWGGRAYNEQFF. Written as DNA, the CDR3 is TGTGCCAGCAGCAAATGGGGGGGGAGGGCCTACAATGAGCAGTTCTTC.

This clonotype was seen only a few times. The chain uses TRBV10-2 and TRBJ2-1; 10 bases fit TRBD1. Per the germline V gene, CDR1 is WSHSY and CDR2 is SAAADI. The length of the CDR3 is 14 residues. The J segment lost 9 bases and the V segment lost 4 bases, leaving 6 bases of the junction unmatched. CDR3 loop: CASSGGTGVLEQFF. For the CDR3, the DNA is TGCGCCAGCAGTGGGGGGACAGGGGTACTTGAGCAGTTCTTC.

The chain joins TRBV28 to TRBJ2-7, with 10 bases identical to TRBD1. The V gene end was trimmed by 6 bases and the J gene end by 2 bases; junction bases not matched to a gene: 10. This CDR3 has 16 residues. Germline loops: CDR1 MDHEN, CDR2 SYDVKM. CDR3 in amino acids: CASSLLGTGATYEQYF. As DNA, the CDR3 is TGTGCCAGCAGCCTTCTTGGGACAGGGGCCACCTACGAGCAGTACTTC.

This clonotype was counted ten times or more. The CDR3: CSARTTGVIYEQYF. CDR3 sequence (DNA): TGCAGTGCTAGGACGACAGGTGTAATCTACGAGCAGTACTTC. The chain is built from TRBV20-1 and TRBJ2-7, with D possibly matching TRBD1 (6 bases). The CDR3 has 14 amino acids. The germline V gene has CDR1 DFQATT and CDR2 SNEGSKA (reference sequence). The V gene lost 3 bases and the J gene lost 3 bases, with 15 bases spanning the gap.

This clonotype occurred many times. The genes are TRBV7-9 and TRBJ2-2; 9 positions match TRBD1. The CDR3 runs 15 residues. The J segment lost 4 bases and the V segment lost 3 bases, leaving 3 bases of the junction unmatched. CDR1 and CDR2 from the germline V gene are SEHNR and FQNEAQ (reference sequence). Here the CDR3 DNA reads TGTGCCAGCAGCTTGACAGGGGGGTTCACCGGGGAGCTGTTTTTT. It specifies CASSLTGGFTGELFF.

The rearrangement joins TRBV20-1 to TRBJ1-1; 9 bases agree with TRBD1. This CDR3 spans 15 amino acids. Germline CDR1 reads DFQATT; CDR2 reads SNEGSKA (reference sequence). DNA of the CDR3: TGCAGGCGTTACAGGGGGCTAGCTTCGAACACTGAAGCTTTCTTT. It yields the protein CRRYRGLASNTEAFF.

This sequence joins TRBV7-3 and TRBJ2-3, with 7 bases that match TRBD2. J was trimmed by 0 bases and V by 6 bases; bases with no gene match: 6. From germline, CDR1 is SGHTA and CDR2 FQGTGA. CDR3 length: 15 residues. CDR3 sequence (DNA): TGTGCCAGCAGTCCACTAGCGTATAGCACAGATACGCAGTATTTT. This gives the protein CASSPLAYSTDTQYF. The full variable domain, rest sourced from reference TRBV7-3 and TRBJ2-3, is GAGVSQTPSNKVTEKGKYVELRCDPISGHTALYWYRQSLGQGPEFLIYFQGTGAADDSGLPNDRFFAVRPEGSVSTLKIQRTERGDSAVYLCASSPLAYSTDTQYFGPGTRLTVL.

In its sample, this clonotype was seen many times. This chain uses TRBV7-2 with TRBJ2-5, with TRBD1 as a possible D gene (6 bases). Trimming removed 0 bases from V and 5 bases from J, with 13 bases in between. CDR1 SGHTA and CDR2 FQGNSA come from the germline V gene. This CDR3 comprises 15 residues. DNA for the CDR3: TGTGCCAGCAGCTTAGCGGGGTCAGGGGTGGAGACCCAGTACTTC. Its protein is CASSLAGSGVETQYF.

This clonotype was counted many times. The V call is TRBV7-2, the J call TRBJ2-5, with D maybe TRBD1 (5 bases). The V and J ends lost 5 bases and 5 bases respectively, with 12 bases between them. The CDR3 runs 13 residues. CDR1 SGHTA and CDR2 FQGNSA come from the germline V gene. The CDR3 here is CASSRQQPETQYF. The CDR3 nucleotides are TGTGCCAGCAGCCGACAGCAGCCGGAGACCCAGTACTTC.

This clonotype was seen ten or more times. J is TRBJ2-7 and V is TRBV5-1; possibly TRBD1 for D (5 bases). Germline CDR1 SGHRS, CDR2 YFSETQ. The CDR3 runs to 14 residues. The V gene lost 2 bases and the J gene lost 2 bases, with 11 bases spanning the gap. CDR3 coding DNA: TGCGCCAGCAGCTTAGGGGATAATACCTACGAGCAGTACTTC. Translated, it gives CASSLGDNTYEQYF.

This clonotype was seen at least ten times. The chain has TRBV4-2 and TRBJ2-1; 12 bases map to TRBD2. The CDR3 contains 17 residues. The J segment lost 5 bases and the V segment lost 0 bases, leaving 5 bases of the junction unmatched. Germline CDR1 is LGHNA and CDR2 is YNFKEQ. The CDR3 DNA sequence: TGTGCCAGCAGCCAAGAACTAGCGGGAGGACCGGACAATGAGCAGTTCTTC. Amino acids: CASSQELAGGPDNEQFF.

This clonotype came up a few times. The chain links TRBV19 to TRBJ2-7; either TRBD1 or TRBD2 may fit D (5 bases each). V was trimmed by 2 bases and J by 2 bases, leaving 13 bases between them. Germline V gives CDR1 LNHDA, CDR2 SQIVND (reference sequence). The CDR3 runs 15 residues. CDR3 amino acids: CASSISNRDPYEQYF. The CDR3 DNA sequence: TGTGCCAGTAGTATATCCAACCGGGACCCCTACGAGCAGTACTTC.

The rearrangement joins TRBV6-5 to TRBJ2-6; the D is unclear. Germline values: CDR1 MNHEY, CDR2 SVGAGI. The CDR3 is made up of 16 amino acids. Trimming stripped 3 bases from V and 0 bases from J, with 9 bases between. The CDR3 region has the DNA TGTGCCAGCAGTTATGCGCCGTTCTCTGGGGCCAACGTCCTGACTTTC. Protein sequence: CASSYAPFSGANVLTF.

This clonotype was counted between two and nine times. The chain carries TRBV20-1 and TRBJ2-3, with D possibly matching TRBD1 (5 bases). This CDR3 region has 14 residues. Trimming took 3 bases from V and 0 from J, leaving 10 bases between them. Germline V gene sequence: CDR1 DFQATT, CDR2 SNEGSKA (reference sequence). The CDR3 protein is CSASPGSSTDTQYF. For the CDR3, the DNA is TGCAGTGCTAGCCCAGGGTCAAGCACAGATACGCAGTATTTT.

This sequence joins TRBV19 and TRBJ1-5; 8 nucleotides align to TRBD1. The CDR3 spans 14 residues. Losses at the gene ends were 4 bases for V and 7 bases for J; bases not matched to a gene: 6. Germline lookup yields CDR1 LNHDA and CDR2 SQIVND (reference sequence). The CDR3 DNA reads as TGTGCCAGTAGTAGGGACAGGACGGGACAGCCCCAGCATTTT. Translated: CASSRDRTGQPQHF.

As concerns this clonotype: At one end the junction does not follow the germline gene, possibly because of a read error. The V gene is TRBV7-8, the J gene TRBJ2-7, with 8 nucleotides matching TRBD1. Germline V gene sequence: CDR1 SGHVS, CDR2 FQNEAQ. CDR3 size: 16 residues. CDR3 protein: CTSSQTGGTGTYEQYF. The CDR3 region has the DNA TGTACCAGCAGCCAAACCGGCGGGACAGGCACCTACGAGCAGTACTTC.

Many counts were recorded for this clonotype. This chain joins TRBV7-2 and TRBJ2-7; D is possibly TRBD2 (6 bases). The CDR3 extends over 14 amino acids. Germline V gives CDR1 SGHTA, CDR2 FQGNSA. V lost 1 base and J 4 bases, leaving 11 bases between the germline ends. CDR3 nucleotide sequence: TGTGCCAGCAGCTTAGGACTAGTTTTTTACGAGCAGTACTTC. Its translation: CASSLGLVFYEQYF.

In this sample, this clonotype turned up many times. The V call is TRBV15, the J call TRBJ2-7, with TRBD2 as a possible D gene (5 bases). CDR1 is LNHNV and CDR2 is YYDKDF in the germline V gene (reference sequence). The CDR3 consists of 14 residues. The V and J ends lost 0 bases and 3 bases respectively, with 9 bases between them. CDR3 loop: CATSRESGVYEQYF. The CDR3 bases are TGTGCCACCAGCAGAGAATCCGGGGTCTACGAGCAGTACTTC.